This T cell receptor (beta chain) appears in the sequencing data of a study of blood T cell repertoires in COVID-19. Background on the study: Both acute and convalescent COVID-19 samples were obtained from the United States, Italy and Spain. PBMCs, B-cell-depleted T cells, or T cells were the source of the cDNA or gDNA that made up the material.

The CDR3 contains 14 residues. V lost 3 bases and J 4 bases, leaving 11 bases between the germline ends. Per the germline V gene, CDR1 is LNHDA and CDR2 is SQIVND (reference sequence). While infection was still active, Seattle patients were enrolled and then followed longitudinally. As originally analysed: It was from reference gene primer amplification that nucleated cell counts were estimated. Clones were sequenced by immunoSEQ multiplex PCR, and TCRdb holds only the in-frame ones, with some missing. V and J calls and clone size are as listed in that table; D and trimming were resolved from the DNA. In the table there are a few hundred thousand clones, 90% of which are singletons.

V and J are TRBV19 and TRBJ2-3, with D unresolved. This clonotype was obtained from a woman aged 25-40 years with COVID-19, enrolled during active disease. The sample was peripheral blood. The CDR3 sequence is CASSMGLVADTQYF. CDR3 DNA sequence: TGTGCCAGTAGTATGGGCCTCGTGGCAGATACGCAGTATTTT.